The 3 T cell receptor beta chains listed next were all sequenced from one sample in a study of shared clonotypes between healthy human individuals. TCRdb's copy holds only in-frame clones and misses some; the assay was immunoSEQ multiplex PCR. Of about 1.5 million clones listed, about 98% are singletons. Sequencing was done on a sample of naive CD4+ T cells sorted from blood. Subset denoted: CD45RA+ positively selected. The source of these receptors is a man aged 25-40 years in good health.

The chain carries TRBV14 and TRBJ2-7; 8 bases are a match to TRBD1. After removal of 3 bases from V and 3 bases from J, the junction contained 10 bases not matched to a gene. Germline V gene lookup returns CDR1 SGHDN and CDR2 FVKESK. The CDR3 runs to 16 residues. As DNA, the CDR3 is TGTGCCAGCAGCCACCGACAGGGGTCATACCTCTACGAGCAGTACTTC. Amino acid sequence: CASSHRQGSYLYEQYF.

The chain joins TRBV9 to TRBJ2-3, with 8 bases aligning to TRBD1. CDR3 size: 16 residues. The V segment lost 4 bases and the J segment 8 bases; nucleotides outside the gene matches: 15. CDR1 is SGDLS, CDR2 YYNGEE, per germline. Here the CDR3 reads CASSPTTTGESGTQYF. The CDR3 DNA follows: TGTGCCAGCAGCCCCACAACGACAGGGGAGAGTGGTACGCAGTATTTT.

The rearrangement uses TRBV6-5 and TRBJ1-1; perhaps TRBD1 as D (6 bases). The CDR3 covers 16 residues. The V gene lost 2 bases and the J gene lost 5 bases, with 18 bases spanning the gap. The germline gives CDR1 MNHEY, CDR2 SVGAGI. CDR3 nucleotide sequence: TGTGCCAGCAGTTACGGGGGGCCGCTCATACAGACTGAAGCTTTCTTT. This sequence encodes CASSYGGPLIQTEAFF.